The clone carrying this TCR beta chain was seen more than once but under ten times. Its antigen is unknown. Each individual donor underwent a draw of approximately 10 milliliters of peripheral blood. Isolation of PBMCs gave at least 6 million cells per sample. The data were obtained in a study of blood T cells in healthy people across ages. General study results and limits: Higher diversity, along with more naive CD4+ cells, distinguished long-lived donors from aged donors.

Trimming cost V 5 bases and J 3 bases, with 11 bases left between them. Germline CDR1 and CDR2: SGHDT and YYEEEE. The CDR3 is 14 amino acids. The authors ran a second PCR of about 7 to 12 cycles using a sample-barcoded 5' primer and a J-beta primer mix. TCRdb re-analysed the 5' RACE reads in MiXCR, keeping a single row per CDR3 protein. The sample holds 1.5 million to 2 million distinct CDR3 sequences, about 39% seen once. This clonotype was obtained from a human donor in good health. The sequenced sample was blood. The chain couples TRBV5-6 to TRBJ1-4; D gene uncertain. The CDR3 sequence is CASRKSRANEKLFF. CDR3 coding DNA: TGTGCCAGCAGGAAATCGAGGGCTAATGAAAAACTGTTTTTT.